This TCR beta chain appears in the sequencing data of a study of cytomegalovirus exposure and HLA in healthy donors. TCRdb's copy holds only in-frame clones and misses some; the assay was immunoSEQ multiplex PCR. The sample yields about 160,000 clones, around 89% seen once. The CDR3 runs 16 residues. Germline loops: CDR1 SGHTA, CDR2 FQGNSA. V lost 3 bases and J 2 bases, leaving 16 bases between the germline ends. The validation cohort, a group of over a hundred subjects, included the donors and was separate from the roughly 720-subject first cohort. The chain is built from TRBV7-2 and TRBJ1-2; D not certain. Material for sequencing was PBMCs. The receptor comes from a man aged 18-30 years in good health and CMV-seronegative. The CDR3 reads CASSFPAAGPNYGYTF. The DNA for the CDR3 is TGTGCCAGCAGCTTTCCGGCGGCGGGCCCAAACTATGGCTACACCTTC. Based on the CDR3 plus reference TRBV7-2 and TRBJ1-2, the full variable domain is GAGVSQSPSNKVTEKGKDVELRCDPISGHTALYWYRQSLGQGLEFLIYFQGNSAPDKSGLPSDRFSAERTGGSVSTLTIQRTQQEDSAVYLCASSFPAAGPNYGYTFGSGTRLTVV.